Listed here are 14 T cell receptor beta chains from one sample, sequenced in a study of blood T cell repertoires in COVID-19. This table comes from immunoSEQ multiplex PCR, and its TCRdb copy is limited to in-frame clones, with some not included. The data contain over 250,000 clones, 70% to 90% of them seen just once; the ten biggest clones take up 2% to 2.5%. The source material was PBMCs or T cells enriched from blood (not recorded which). Every receptor here comes from a woman aged 55-70 years in a cohort exposed to, infected with or recovered from COVID-19 (not recorded which).

This chain uses TRBV3-1 (or the pseudogene TRBV3-2) with TRBJ2-1; TRBD2 matches at 7 bases. CDR3 length: 15 amino acids. The germline V gene encodes CDR1 LGHDT and CDR2 YNNKEL (reference sequence). J gave up 0 bases and V 4 bases, and 3 bases lay outside the gene matches. CDR3 in amino acids: CASSLGTTSYNEQFF. In nucleotides, the CDR3 is TGTGCCAGCAGCCTTGGGACTACCTCCTACAATGAGCAGTTCTTC.

The chain employs TRBV5-1 and TRBJ2-1; D is ambiguous. The CDR3 has 11 residues. The germline gives CDR1 SGHRS, CDR2 YFSETQ. Trimming cost V 4 bases and J 9 bases, with 8 bases left between them. CDR3 coding DNA: TGCGCCAGCAGCATCGAACTTGAGCAGTTCTTC. Protein product: CASSIELEQFF. The full variable domain, in which reference TRBV5-1 and TRBJ2-1 provide the parts outside the CDR3, is KAGVTQTPRYLIKTRGQQVTLSCSPISGHRSVSWYQQTPGQGLQFLFEYFSETQRNKGNFPGRFSGRQFSNSRSEMNVSTLELGDSALYLCASSIELEQFFGPGTRLTVL.

The J gene is TRBJ2-7, the V gene TRBV7-2; 8 nucleotides align to TRBD1. Looked up from germline, CDR1 is SGHTA and CDR2 is FQGNSA. The J segment lost 5 bases and the V segment lost 2 bases, leaving 11 bases of the junction unmatched. The CDR3 totals 16 residues. CDR3 region: CASSLQGTGKKDEQYF. The DNA for the CDR3 is TGTGCCAGCAGCTTACAAGGGACAGGCAAAAAAGACGAGCAGTACTTC. The variable domain in full, with the rest retrieved from reference TRBV7-2 and TRBJ2-7, is GAGVSQSPSNKVTEKGKDVELRCDPISGHTALYWYRQSLGQGLEFLIYFQGNSAPDKSGLPSDRFSAERTGGSVSTLTIQRTQQEDSAVYLCASSLQGTGKKDEQYFGPGTRLTVT.

The chain joins TRBV19 to TRBJ1-5; D gene ambiguous. The CDR3 contains 14 residues. Germline assignment: CDR1 LNHDA and CDR2 SQIVND (reference sequence). Trimming removed 5 bases at V and 0 bases at J, with 8 bases between. The CDR3 bases are TGTGCCAGTAGTCTAAGTGGTAGCAATCAGCCCCAGCATTTT. It specifies CASSLSGSNQPQHF.

The chain combines TRBV19 with TRBJ1-2; TRBD1 is a possible D gene (5 bases). Trimming shortened V by 8 bases and J by 4 bases, and 14 bases separated the two germline ends. Germline-derived CDR1 and CDR2 are LNHDA and SQIVND (reference sequence). The length of the CDR3 is 13 residues. The CDR3, as DNA: TGTGCCAGTCGGACACAGGATATCTATGGCTACACCTTC. Its protein is CASRTQDIYGYTF.

The DNA of the CDR3 is TGTGCCAGTAGCCCCTTAGAGAACTCCTACGAGCAGTACTTC. It translates to CASSPLENSYEQYF. The genes are TRBV19 and TRBJ2-7; D is unclear. The CDR3 is 14 residues long. V was clipped by 6 bases and J by 0 bases, with 12 bases between them. CDR1 LNHDA and CDR2 SQIVND come from the germline V gene (reference sequence).

The chain recombines TRBV28 with TRBJ1-5; D is uncertain. The CDR3 length is 12 residues. Trimming removed 7 bases from V and 8 bases from J, with 12 bases in between. Germline lookup yields CDR1 MDHEN and CDR2 SYDVKM. The CDR3 is CASIQNGEPQHF. The CDR3 bases are TGTGCCAGCATTCAAAACGGGGAGCCCCAGCATTTT. Full variable domain (rest looked up from reference TRBV28 and TRBJ1-5): DVKVTQSSRYLVKRTGEKVFLECVQDMDHENMFWYRQDPGLGLRLIYFSYDVKMKEKGDIPEGYSVSREKKERFSLILESASTNQTSMYLCASIQNGEPQHFGDGTRLSIL.

The chain is built from TRBV9 and TRBJ2-3; 9 nucleotides line up with TRBD2. The CDR3 is 15 amino acids. Per germline, CDR1 SGDLS and CDR2 YYNGEE. V lost 3 bases to trimming and J lost 2 bases; unmatched junction nucleotides: 4. In nucleotides, the CDR3 is TGTGCCAGCAGCGCCGGGACTAGCTCCACAGATACGCAGTATTTT. This sequence encodes CASSAGTSSTDTQYF.

The gene calls are TRBV7-3 and TRBJ2-3; possibly TRBD2 for D (6 bases). The V end lost 0 bases, the J end lost 6 bases, and 13 bases lay between the germline ends. The length of the CDR3 is 15 residues. Germline-derived CDR1 and CDR2 are SGHTA and FQGTGA. CDR3 in amino acids: CASSLTGTPHDTQYF. The CDR3 coding sequence is TGTGCCAGCAGCTTAACAGGGACTCCACATGATACGCAGTATTTT.

This chain joins TRBV5-4 and TRBJ2-1; TRBD1 agrees at 7 bases. This CDR3 is 15 amino acids long. CDR1 and CDR2 (germline): SGHNT, YYREEE (reference sequence). V was clipped by 3 bases and J by 3 bases; unmatched bases: 6. The CDR3 loop reads CASSSSGGDYNEQFF. The CDR3 DNA reads as TGTGCCAGCAGCTCCTCAGGGGGAGACTACAATGAGCAGTTCTTC.

The V call is TRBV5-1, the J call TRBJ2-2; 8 bases match TRBD1. CDR1 SGHRS and CDR2 YFSETQ come from the germline V gene. Unmatched junction bases numbered 4, after V lost 3 bases and J lost 3 bases. The CDR3 sequence is 15 residues long. The CDR3 here is CASSSQTGDTGELFF. Here the CDR3 DNA reads TGCGCCAGCAGCTCCCAGACAGGGGACACCGGGGAGCTGTTTTTT.

The genes are TRBV10-3 and TRBJ1-1; 9 positions agree with TRBD1. CDR3 length equals 15 residues. V shed 6 bases, J shed 0 bases, and the junction held 5 bases outside the gene matches. The germline CDR1 and CDR2 sequences are ENHRY and SYGVKD. CDR3 sequence reads: CAIRTGGDMNTEAFF. The CDR3 nucleotides read TGTGCCATCAGGACAGGGGGGGACATGAACACTGAAGCTTTCTTT.

This clone is medium-sized (0.01 to 0.1%) in the sample. This sequence joins TRBV4-2 and TRBJ2-1; the match to TRBD2 covers 9 bases. CDR1 and CDR2 from the germline V gene are LGHNA and YNFKEQ. The length of the CDR3 is 18 residues. V gave up 0 bases and J gave up 7 bases; unmatched junction bases: 13. The CDR3 bases are TGTGCCAGCAGCCAAGAGGACGGATGGCGGGAGGGGGGAAATGAGCAGTTCTTC. Translation gives CASSQEDGWREGGNEQFF.

V and J are TRBV6-5 and TRBJ2-3; 8 positions agree with TRBD2. From germline, CDR1 is MNHEY and CDR2 SVGAGI. J gave up 4 bases and V 9 bases, and 12 bases lay outside the gene matches. The CDR3 loop spans 15 amino acids. The CDR3 coding sequence is TGTGCCAGTTCGGGGGGGAGGGCCGGTGCAGATACGCAGTATTTT. This translates into CASSGGRAGADTQYF.